This T cell receptor (beta chain) was identified during a study of blood T cells in healthy people across ages. This CDR3 comprises 13 residues. Trimming cost V 2 bases and J 3 bases; bases outside gene matches: 0. CDR1 and CDR2 from the germline V gene are KGHSH and LQKENI. Using a J-beta primer mix together with a sample-barcoded 5' primer, a second PCR was run for 7 to 11 cycles. One entry per CDR3 protein, called by TCRdb with MiXCR from the 5' RACE reads. The sample lists roughly 550,000 distinct CDR3 sequences; around 24% were seen once. This clonotype occurred many times. This sample was also put to use in a study of T cells of mothers and their children.

Material: blood. The chain combines TRBV18 with TRBJ1-1, with 7 bases that match TRBD1. The source of this sequence is a boy younger than 18 in good health. CDR3 nucleotide sequence: TGTGCCAGCTCACCAGGACAGGACACTGAAGCTTTCTTT. Translating it yields CASSPGQDTEAFF. The variable domain in full, with the rest retrieved from reference TRBV18 and TRBJ1-1, is NAGVMQNPRHLVRRRGQEARLRCSPMKGHSHVYWYRQLPEEGLKFMVYLQKENIIDESGMPKERFSAEFPKEGPSILRIQQVVRGDSAAYFCASSPGQDTEAFFGQGTRLTVV.